This entry lists 8 T cell receptor beta chains sequenced from one sample in a study of identical twins. Using its own MiXCR run on the 5' RACE reads, TCRdb lists one record per CDR3 protein. The sample has 460,000 or so distinct CDR3 sequences, 11% to 15% seen once. Another study also made use of these data, one on yellow fever vaccine responses in identical twins.

Sequenced sample: CD4+ T cells sorted from blood. The receptor source for this set is a woman aged 18-29 years in good health.

The V and J genes are TRBV28 and TRBJ2-3, with a possible D match to TRBD1 (5 bases). There are 15 residues in the CDR3. Trimming pared 2 bases from V and 0 bases from J, leaving 9 bases between. Germline CDR1 reads MDHEN; CDR2 reads SYDVKM. CDR3 sequence reads: CASSLNRPSTDTQYF. CDR3 bases: TGTGCCAGCAGTTTAAACAGGCCGAGCACAGATACGCAGTATTTT.

The chain combines TRBV6-6 with TRBJ2-7; D is perhaps TRBD1 or TRBD2 (5 bases each). V was trimmed by 8 bases and J by 2 bases, leaving 13 bases between them. Germline V gene sequence: CDR1 MNHNY, CDR2 SVGAGI (reference sequence). The CDR3 loop spans 13 amino acids. The CDR3 nucleotides read TGTGCCAGCTCACGAAGGGACGCCTACGAGCAGTACTTC. Protein product: CASSRRDAYEQYF.

This chain links TRBV10-1 with TRBJ2-1; tentative D call: TRBD1 (5 bases). V was pared by 3 bases and J by 0 bases, with 15 bases between. The CDR3 spans 17 residues. Germline CDR1 reads WNHNN; CDR2 reads SYGVQD (reference sequence). CDR3 amino acids: CASSDSRGQGSYNEQFF. DNA of the CDR3: TGCGCCAGCAGTGATTCCCGTGGCCAGGGCTCCTACAATGAGCAGTTCTTC.

In its sample, this clonotype was seen once. This CDR3 is CAARDRGWREQYF. CDR3 bases: TGTGCCGCTCGGGACAGGGGTTGGCGCGAGCAGTACTTC. V usage is TRBV6-6 and J usage is TRBJ2-7; the match to TRBD1 covers 10 bases. V was pared by 11 bases and J by 6 bases, with 10 bases of the junction left unmatched. From germline, CDR1 is MNHNY and CDR2 SVGAGI (reference sequence). CDR3 length: 13 residues.

This rearrangement joins TRBV30 to TRBJ1-1; a weak D match, TRBD1 (6 bases). V was trimmed by 0 bases and J by 5 bases, leaving 16 bases between them. The CDR3 spans 15 residues. Germline CDR1 is GTSNPN and CDR2 is SVGIG (reference sequence). The CDR3 reads CAWSVLGGRKTEAFF. CDR3 DNA: TGTGCCTGGAGTGTATTAGGGGGAAGGAAAACTGAAGCTTTCTTT.

Only a few counts were recorded for this clonotype. V gene TRBV18 combines with J gene TRBJ2-7, with D perhaps TRBD1 (5 bases). Trimming removed 3 bases at V and 4 bases at J, with 10 bases between. This CDR3 is 13 amino acids long. The germline CDR1 and CDR2 sequences are KGHSH and LQKENI. This chain's CDR3 is CASSPSQGYEQYF. The CDR3 nucleotides are TGTGCCAGCTCACCTTCGCAGGGATACGAGCAGTACTTC.

J is TRBJ2-1 and V is TRBV20-1; 12 nucleotides align to TRBD2. V shed 3 bases and J 9 bases; nucleotides not matched to a gene: 12. Germline CDR1 DFQATT, CDR2 SNEGSKA (reference sequence). The CDR3 extends over 16 amino acids. The CDR3 spells CSASRASGRGGFEQFF. DNA for the CDR3: TGCAGTGCTAGTCGGGCTAGCGGGAGGGGAGGGTTTGAGCAGTTCTTC.

This clonotype came up a few times. The chain uses TRBV18 and TRBJ1-1; 8 nucleotides match TRBD1. The length of the CDR3 is 16 residues. The junction had 7 bases not matched to a gene; V was cut back by 1 base and J by 3 bases. Germline assignment: CDR1 KGHSH and CDR2 LQKENI. The CDR3 region has the DNA TGTGCCAGCTCACCACGCTCAGGGGGCCGTGACACTGAAGCTTTCTTT. Protein sequence: CASSPRSGGRDTEAFF.